This T cell receptor (beta chain) was identified in a study of blood T cell repertoires in COVID-19. Looked up from germline, CDR1 is KGHDR and CDR2 is SFDVKD. V was cut by 5 bases and J by 4 bases, with 5 bases left in between. This CDR3 has 13 residues. The study recruited people aged 18 to 89 years across some 23 US areas. Produced via immunoSEQ multiplex PCR; TCRdb's table is partial and in-frame only. The data show some 270,000 clones, 85% seen once. This chain connects TRBV24-1 to TRBJ1-6; D unclear. The sequencing input was PBMCs or T cells enriched from blood (not recorded which). This clonotype originated in a woman aged 45-60 years with acute COVID-19. The DNA of the CDR3 is TGTGCCACCAGTGCCCCTTATAATTCACCCCTCCACTTT. It translates to CATSAPYNSPLHF.